This T cell receptor (beta chain) was profiled in a study of OX40 agonist ivuxolimab in advanced cancers. About the research overall: Patients were treated with ivuxolimab, an agonistic anti-OX40 (CD134) antibody. A diagnosis of hepatocellular carcinoma, melanoma, renal cell or head and neck cancer was present in dose-escalation patients.

TCRdb's copy holds only in-frame clones and misses some; the assay was immunoSEQ multiplex PCR. The table shows 75,000 to 95,000 clones, with 75% to 90% occurring only once. The length of the CDR3 is 15 residues. V dropped 2 bases and J dropped 5 bases, with 14 bases sitting between them. Per the germline V gene, CDR1 is SGHTA and CDR2 is FQGTGA. Here the sequenced sample was CD4+ or CD8+ T cells sorted from blood, taken in a trial of the OX40 agonist ivuxolimab. The source is an adult with an advanced solid tumor such as melanoma, head and neck, liver or kidney cancer. J is TRBJ2-3 and V is TRBV7-3; D tentatively reads TRBD1 or TRBD2 (5 bases each). CDR3 protein: CASSLPGPRGDTQYF. The CDR3 nucleotides read TGTGCCAGCAGCTTACCGGGACCCCGCGGAGATACGCAGTATTTT.